This T cell receptor (beta chain) was obtained from a study of T-cell memory formation after mild COVID-19. Whole-study context: TCR clusters mostly belonged to single donors.

The study's findings and limits: Several responding clones turned up in pre-infection memory, indicating that cross-reactive memory may have taken part.

The CDR3 is 15 amino acids. V was trimmed by 6 bases and J by 1 base, leaving 14 bases between them. With constant-segment primers, 5'RACE yielded cDNA libraries of TCR alpha and TCR beta that carried sample barcodes and UMIs. TCRdb independently ran MiXCR on the 5' RACE reads; one entry per CDR3 protein. The table shows 150,000 to 200,000 distinct CDR3 sequences, with around 10% occurring only once. A remark on this clonotype: What it recognizes is unknown.

This clonotype was obtained from a man younger than 35 who had mild COVID-19 (a few samples of this study predate the infection). Cell type and time point are not known. Source material: PBMCs or a T cell subset sorted from them (not recorded which). The chain employs TRBV12-3 or TRBV12-4 and TRBJ2-3, with D possibly matching TRBD2 (5 bases). The CDR3 DNA reads as TGTGCCAGCAGCCACGGAGGAGGCCGCACAGATACGCAGTATTTT. It codes for CASSHGGGRTDTQYF.